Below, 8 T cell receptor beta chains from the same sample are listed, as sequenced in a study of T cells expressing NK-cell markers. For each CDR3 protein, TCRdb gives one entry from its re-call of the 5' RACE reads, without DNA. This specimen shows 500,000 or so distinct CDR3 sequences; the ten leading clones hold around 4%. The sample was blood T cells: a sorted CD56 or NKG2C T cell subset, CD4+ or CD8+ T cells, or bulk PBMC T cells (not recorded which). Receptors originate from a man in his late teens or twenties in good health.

CDR3 region: CATGTGGIGGYTF. The chain couples TRBV12-3 or TRBV12-4 to TRBJ1-2; as DNA is missing, the TRBD1 call by TCRdb cannot be tested. This CDR3 region has 13 residues.

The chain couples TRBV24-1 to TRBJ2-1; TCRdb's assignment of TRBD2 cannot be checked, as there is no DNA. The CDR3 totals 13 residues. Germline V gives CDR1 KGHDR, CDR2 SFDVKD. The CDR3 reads CATSLAGGSEQFF.

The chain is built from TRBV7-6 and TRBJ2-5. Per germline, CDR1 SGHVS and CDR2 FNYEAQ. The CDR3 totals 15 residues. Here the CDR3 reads CASSLIFGGQETQYF. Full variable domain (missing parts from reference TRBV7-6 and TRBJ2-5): GAGVSQSPRYKVTKRGQDVALRCDPISGHVSLYWYRQALGQGPEFLTYFNYEAQQDKSGLPNDRFSAERPEGSISTLTIQRTEQRDSAMYRCASSLIFGGQETQYFGPGTRLLVL.

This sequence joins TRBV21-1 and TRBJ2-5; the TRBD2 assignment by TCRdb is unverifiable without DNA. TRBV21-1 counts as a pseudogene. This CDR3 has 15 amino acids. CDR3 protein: CASSRRGDDEETQYF.

This chain's CDR3 is CSANYGTGDRETQYF. The chain links TRBV20-1 to TRBJ2-5; TCRdb selects TRBD1, and the lack of DNA leaves this call unchecked. Germline V gives CDR1 DFQATT, CDR2 SNEGSKA (reference sequence). The CDR3 extends over 15 amino acids.

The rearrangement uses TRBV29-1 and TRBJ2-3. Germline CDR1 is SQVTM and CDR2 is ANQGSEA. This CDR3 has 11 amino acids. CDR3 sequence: CSGDLADTQYF.

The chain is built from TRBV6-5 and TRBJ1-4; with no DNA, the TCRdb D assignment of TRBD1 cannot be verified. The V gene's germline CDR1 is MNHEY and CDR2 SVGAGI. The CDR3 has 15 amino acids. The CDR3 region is CASSYRTGPNEKLFF.

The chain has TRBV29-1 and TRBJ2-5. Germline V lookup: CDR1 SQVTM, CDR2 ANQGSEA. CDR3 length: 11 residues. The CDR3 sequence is CSGEGGETQYF.